This TCR beta chain stems from a study of cytomegalovirus exposure and HLA in healthy donors. Study-level points and caveats: The authors listed 150 or so TCR beta chains as cytomegalovirus-associated. In a later analysis, first-cohort TCR clusters were found to tend to co-occur in the roughly 120 validation repertoires. TCR sequences were mostly rare, though some public TCRs occurred in many donors.

Method: immunoSEQ multiplex PCR; TCRdb's copy keeps in-frame clones and lacks some. Of around 150,000 clones in the sample, approximately 80% were seen once. The CDR3 totals 13 residues. Germline V gene lookup returns CDR1 MNHNY and CDR2 SVGAGI (reference sequence). J was trimmed by 6 bases and V by 5 bases; bases with no gene match: 1. As concerns this clone: What it binds is unknown.

The rearrangement uses TRBV6-6 and TRBJ2-2; 9 nucleotides agree with TRBD1. The sample taken for sequencing was PBMCs. The receptor was derived from a man between 25 and 39 years old in good health and CMV-seropositive. The CDR3: CASSHRGPGELFF. CDR3 bases: TGTGCCAGCAGTCACAGGGGGCCCGGGGAGCTGTTTTTT.